This TCR beta chain was found in a study of T-cell memory formation after mild COVID-19. Study-level information: The study found TCR clusters largely donor specific. Study-wide points: Second-wave clones with a day 37 peak had unconfirmed SARS-CoV-2 specificity.

Points on this clonotype: Antigen unknown.

After 5'RACE with constant-segment primers, TCR alpha and TCR beta cDNA libraries carrying sample barcodes and UMIs were obtained. TCRdb recomputed calls from the 5' RACE reads with MiXCR, one row per CDR3 protein. There are over 400,000 distinct CDR3 sequences in the sample; about a quarter occur only once, and approximately 14% lies in the top ten. Sequenced input: PBMCs or a T cell subset sorted from them (not recorded which). The source is an adult woman who had mild COVID-19 (a few samples of this study predate the infection). Cell type and time point are not known.

CDR3: CASSPHQNTGELFF. The DNA of the CDR3 is TGTGCCAGCAGCCCCCACCAGAACACCGGGGAGCTGTTTTTT. The V call is TRBV7-8, the J call TRBJ2-2; D call uncertain. The CDR3 sequence is 14 residues long. V dropped 5 bases and J dropped 1 base, with 8 bases sitting between them. Germline V gene lookup returns CDR1 SGHVS and CDR2 FQNEAQ.